These 3 T cell receptor beta chains originate from one sample sequenced in a study of cytomegalovirus exposure and HLA in healthy donors. Libraries were prepared by immunoSEQ multiplex PCR; TCRdb keeps only in-frame clonotypes and omits some of them. The repertoire includes about 220,000 clones, about 86% of them detected once, and about 3% sits in the top ten. The sequencing input was PBMCs. The receptor source for this set is a man aged 18 to 29 in good health and CMV-seronegative.

The chain recombines TRBV30 with TRBJ2-3; TRBD2 matches 7 bases. CDR1 is GTSNPN and CDR2 is SVGIG in the germline V gene (reference sequence). V lost 4 bases to trimming and J lost 0 bases; unmatched junction nucleotides: 4. CDR3 length: 14 amino acids. The CDR3 bases are TGTGCCTGGATGCTAGCGGCTAGCACAGATACGCAGTATTTT. This codes for CAWMLAASTDTQYF.

This clone was found a few times. The chain has TRBV18 and TRBJ1-5; 7 nucleotides line up with TRBD1. Germline V gene data show CDR1 as KGHSH and CDR2 as LQKENI. The CDR3 runs to 16 residues. V was clipped by 0 bases and J by 1 base; unmatched bases: 3. The CDR3 sequence: CASSPPSRGSNQPQHF. CDR3 coding DNA: TGTGCCAGCTCACCACCTAGCAGGGGGAGCAATCAGCCCCAGCATTTT.

The chain is built from TRBV10-3 and TRBJ2-1, with a weak D call TRBD2 (7 bases). The CDR3 contains 20 residues. With 2 bases removed from V and 0 bases from J, the gap between germline ends came to 23 bases. Looked up from germline, CDR1 is ENHRY and CDR2 is SYGVKD. The CDR3 loop is CAISEAGGTRDTGSYNEQFF. CDR3 nucleotides: TGTGCCATCAGTGAGGCCGGGGGGACCCGGGACACTGGCTCCTACAATGAGCAGTTCTTC.